This TCR beta chain was recovered during a study of blood T cell repertoires in COVID-19. Across the whole study: Whether acute or convalescent, the COVID-19 samples came from the United States, Italy and Spain. Nucleic acid was either cDNA or gDNA, and it came from T cells, B-cell-depleted T cells, or PBMCs.

Per the original data handling: Amplification from reference gene primers served as the basis for estimated nucleated cell counts. The data were produced by immunoSEQ multiplex PCR, yet TCRdb's version contains in-frame clones alone and is incomplete. That table gives V, J and clone size, and the DNA gave D and trimming. The profile shows some 270,000 clones, 80% to 85% of them singletons. The CDR3 length is 15 residues. The germline CDR1 and CDR2 sequences are KGHSH and LQKENI. The trim removed 3 bases at V and 2 bases at J, leaving 6 bases unmatched. Enrollment of patients from Seattle took place during active infection, with longitudinal follow-up.

The rearrangement joins TRBV18 to TRBJ2-5; the match to TRBD1 covers 7 bases. This TCR was sampled from a person between 70 and 80 years old with COVID-19, enrolled during active disease. The sample consisted of peripheral blood. The CDR3 coding sequence is TGTGCCAGCTCACCCAGGACAGGCCCGCAAGAGACCCAGTACTTC. Its translation is CASSPRTGPQETQYF.